The next 14 T cell receptor beta chains were all read from a single sample in a study of blood T cell repertoires in COVID-19. The method was immunoSEQ multiplex PCR; TCRdb's version includes in-frame clones alone and lacks a portion of them. The data contain under 200,000 clones, less than 90% of them seen just once; the ten biggest clones take up approximately 14%. The specimen sequenced was peripheral blood. These receptors all stem from a woman aged 70-85 years with COVID-19, enrolled during active disease.

V usage is TRBV6-1 and J usage is TRBJ1-2; D possibly corresponds to TRBD1 (6 bases). Trimming left V 1 base short and J 4 bases short, with 10 bases between. The CDR3 consists of 14 residues. CDR1 and CDR2 (germline): MNHNS, SASEGT. The CDR3 DNA reads TGTGCCAGCAGTGAAGGCCGGGACATCTATGGCTACACCTTC. As protein: CASSEGRDIYGYTF.

J is TRBJ2-7 and V is TRBV5-1; TRBD1 matches 7 bases. Germline V lookup: CDR1 SGHRS, CDR2 YFSETQ. This CDR3 is built from 14 residues. The V gene end was trimmed by 7 bases and the J gene end by 3 bases; junction bases not matched to a gene: 10. CDR3 coding DNA: TGCGCCAGCTCCTCCGGGACAGTTTTCTACGAGCAGTACTTC. It is translated as CASSSGTVFYEQYF. The complete variable domain, with remaining parts taken from reference TRBV5-1 and TRBJ2-7, reads KAGVTQTPRYLIKTRGQQVTLSCSPISGHRSVSWYQQTPGQGLQFLFEYFSETQRNKGNFPGRFSGRQFSNSRSEMNVSTLELGDSALYLCASSSGTVFYEQYFGPGTRLTVT.

V is TRBV5-8 and J is TRBJ2-3, with TRBD2 matching 8 bases. The germline gives CDR1 SGHTS, CDR2 YDEGEE. The V gene end was trimmed by 0 bases and the J gene end by 3 bases; junction bases not matched to a gene: 6. The CDR3 sequence is 16 residues long. The CDR3 DNA follows: TGTGCCAGCAGCTTGGGTAGCGGGGTCAGGACAGATACGCAGTATTTT. Translation: CASSLGSGVRTDTQYF.

The chain has TRBV19 and TRBJ2-3, with TRBD2 matching 12 bases. This CDR3 spans 14 amino acids. CDR1 and CDR2 from the germline V gene are LNHDA and SQIVND (reference sequence). V shed 5 bases and J 8 bases; nucleotides not matched to a gene: 5. In nucleotides, the CDR3 is TGTGCCAGTAGTCTGACTAGCGGGGGTGGTACGCAGTATTTT. It encodes CASSLTSGGGTQYF. Variable domain in full (rest from reference TRBV19 and TRBJ2-3): DGGITQSPKYLFRKEGQNVTLSCEQNLNHDAMYWYRQDPGQGLRLIYYSQIVNDFQKGDIAEGYSVSREKKESFPLTVTSAQKNPTAFYLCASSLTSGGGTQYFGPGTRLTVL.

The genes are TRBV2 and TRBJ2-2; D call uncertain. V shed 2 bases and J shed 3 bases, with 10 bases lying between them. Per the germline V gene, CDR1 is SNHLY and CDR2 is FYNNEI. The CDR3 has 15 amino acids. The chain's CDR3 is CASSESPHDTGELFF. The CDR3 bases are TGTGCCAGCAGTGAATCCCCCCATGACACCGGGGAGCTGTTTTTT.

This chain joins TRBV19 and TRBJ2-3; no clear D. Germline CDR1 and CDR2: LNHDA and SQIVND (reference sequence). The CDR3 loop spans 14 amino acids. V lost 0 bases and J lost 2, with 6 bases in between. CDR3 loop: CASSIEVYTDTQYF. The DNA for the CDR3 is TGTGCCAGTAGTATAGAAGTCTACACAGATACGCAGTATTTT.

This clone has just one count. This rearrangement joins TRBV14 to TRBJ2-5; 14 nucleotides line up with TRBD2. The trim removed 3 bases at V and 5 bases at J, leaving 8 bases unmatched. Germline CDR1 reads SGHDN; CDR2 reads FVKESK. The CDR3 has 17 amino acids. CDR3 DNA sequence: TGTGCCAGCAGCCAGAAGCAGACTAGCGGGAGGGCGGAGACCCAGTACTTC. Amino acid sequence: CASSQKQTSGRAETQYF.

The CDR3 protein is CASRTGNQPQHF. The CDR3 DNA sequence: TGCGCCAGCAGAACGGGCAATCAGCCCCAGCATTTT. This chain connects TRBV10-2 to TRBJ1-5; no definite D call. The germline V and J ends were trimmed by 6 bases and 2 bases, with 5 bases remaining between them. Germline CDR1 is WSHSY and CDR2 is SAAADI. The CDR3 has 12 residues.

This rearrangement joins TRBV25-1 to TRBJ2-7; D not certain. The CDR3 loop spans 14 amino acids. CDR1 MGHDK and CDR2 SYGVNS come from the germline V gene. V lost 4 bases and J lost 0, with 10 bases in between. The CDR3 region is CASSAQVNSYEQYF. The CDR3 DNA follows: TGTGCCAGCAGTGCCCAGGTAAACTCCTACGAGCAGTACTTC.

With regard to this clone: This CDR3 is also generated by other DNA sequences in the sample. The chain employs TRBV12-3 or TRBV12-4 and TRBJ2-5, with D uncertain. V was clipped by 5 bases and J by 5 bases, with 12 bases between them. The CDR3 spans 13 residues. CDR3 sequence (DNA): TGTGCCAGCAGTCGCCTCGCCGGGGAGACCCAGTACTTC. This sequence encodes CASSRLAGETQYF.

The CDR3 loop is CASSGPDRGGEQYF. The CDR3 nucleotides are TGTGCCAGCAGTGGACCGGACAGGGGGGGCGAGCAGTACTTC. The rearrangement joins TRBV2 to TRBJ2-7; TRBD1 agrees at 10 bases. V was clipped by 4 bases and J by 6 bases; unmatched bases: 6. CDR1 and CDR2 from the germline V gene are SNHLY and FYNNEI. The CDR3 sequence is 14 residues long.

The gene calls are TRBV15 and TRBJ1-1, with D possibly TRBD1 on 6 matching bases. Germline V gene sequence: CDR1 LNHNV, CDR2 YYDKDF (reference sequence). This CDR3 contains 16 residues. The germline V and J ends were trimmed by 2 bases and 0 bases, with 13 bases remaining between them. DNA for the CDR3: TGTGCCACCAGCAGAAGAACAGGGTCGATGAACACTGAAGCTTTCTTT. It translates to CATSRRTGSMNTEAFF.

The rearrangement links TRBV18 to TRBJ2-3; 12 positions agree with TRBD2. With 5 bases clipped from V and 8 bases from J, the junction kept 8 bases outside the gene matches. The CDR3 is 15 residues long. Germline V gene sequence: CDR1 KGHSH, CDR2 LQKENI. The CDR3 nucleotides read TGTGCCAGCTCATCAGGACTAGCGGGAATGAGTACGCAGTATTTT. Amino acid sequence: CASSSGLAGMSTQYF.

The chain carries TRBV3-1 (or the pseudogene TRBV3-2) and TRBJ2-2; possible D gene TRBD1, 5 bases. The CDR3 has 15 residues. The ends were cut back, 4 bases at V and 4 bases at J, with 13 bases in the middle. Germline V gene data show CDR1 as LGHDT and CDR2 as YNNKEL (reference sequence). The CDR3, as DNA: TGTGCCAGCAGCCCTTCCATTAGGGGCACCGGGGAGCTGTTTTTT. Translating gives CASSPSIRGTGELFF.